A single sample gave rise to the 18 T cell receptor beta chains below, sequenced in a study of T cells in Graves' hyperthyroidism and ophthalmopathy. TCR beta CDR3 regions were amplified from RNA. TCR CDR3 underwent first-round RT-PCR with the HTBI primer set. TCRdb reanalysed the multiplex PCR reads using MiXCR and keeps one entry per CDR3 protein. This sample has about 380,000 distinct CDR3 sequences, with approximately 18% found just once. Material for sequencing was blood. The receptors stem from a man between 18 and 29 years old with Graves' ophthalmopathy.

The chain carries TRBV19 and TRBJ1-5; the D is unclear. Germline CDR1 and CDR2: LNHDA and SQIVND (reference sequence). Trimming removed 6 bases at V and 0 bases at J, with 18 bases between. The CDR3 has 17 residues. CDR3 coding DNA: TGTGCCAGTAGCACCCGGCCAACTACCTATAGCAATCAGCCCCAGCATTTT. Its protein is CASSTRPTTYSNQPQHF.

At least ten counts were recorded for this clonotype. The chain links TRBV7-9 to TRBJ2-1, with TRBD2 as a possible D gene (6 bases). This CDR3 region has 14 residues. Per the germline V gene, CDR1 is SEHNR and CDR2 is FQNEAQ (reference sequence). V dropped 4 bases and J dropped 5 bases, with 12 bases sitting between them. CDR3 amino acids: CASSYATSNNEQFF. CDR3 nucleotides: TGTGCCAGCAGCTACGCGACTAGTAACAATGAGCAGTTCTTC.

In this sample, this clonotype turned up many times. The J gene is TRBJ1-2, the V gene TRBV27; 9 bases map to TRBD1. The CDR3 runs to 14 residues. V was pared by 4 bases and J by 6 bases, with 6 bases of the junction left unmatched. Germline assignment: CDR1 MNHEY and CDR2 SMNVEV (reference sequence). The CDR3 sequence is CASSSTGQGNGYTF. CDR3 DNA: TGTGCCAGCAGTTCCACGGGACAGGGTAATGGCTACACCTTC.

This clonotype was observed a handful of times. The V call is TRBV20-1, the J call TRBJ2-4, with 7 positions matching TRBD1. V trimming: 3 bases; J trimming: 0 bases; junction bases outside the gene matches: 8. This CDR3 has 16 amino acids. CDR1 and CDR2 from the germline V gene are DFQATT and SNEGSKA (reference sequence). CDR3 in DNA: TGCAGTGCTAGCGCGCGGACAGGACTAGCCAAAAACATTCAGTACTTC. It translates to CSASARTGLAKNIQYF.

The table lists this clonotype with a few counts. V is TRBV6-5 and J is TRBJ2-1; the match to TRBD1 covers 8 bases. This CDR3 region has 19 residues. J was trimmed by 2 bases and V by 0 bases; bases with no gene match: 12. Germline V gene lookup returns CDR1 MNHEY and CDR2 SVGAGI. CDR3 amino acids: CASSYSRGRVLAAYNEQFF. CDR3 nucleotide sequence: TGTGCCAGCAGTTACTCCAGGGGGCGGGTGTTGGCGGCCTACAATGAGCAGTTCTTC.

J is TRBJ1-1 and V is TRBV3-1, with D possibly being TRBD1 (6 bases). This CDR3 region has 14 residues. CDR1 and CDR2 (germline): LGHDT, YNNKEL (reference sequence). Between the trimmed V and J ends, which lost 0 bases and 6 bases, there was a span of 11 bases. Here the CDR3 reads CASSQEFGGAEAFF. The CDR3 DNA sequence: TGTGCCAGCAGCCAAGAGTTCGGGGGCGCTGAAGCTTTCTTT.

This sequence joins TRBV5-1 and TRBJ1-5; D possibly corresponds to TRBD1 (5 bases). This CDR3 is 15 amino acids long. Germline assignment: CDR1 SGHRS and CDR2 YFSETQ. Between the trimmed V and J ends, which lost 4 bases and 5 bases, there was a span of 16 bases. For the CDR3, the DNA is TGCGCCAGCAGCGACGGGACTGACTCTTATCAGCCCCAGCATTTT. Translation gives CASSDGTDSYQPQHF.

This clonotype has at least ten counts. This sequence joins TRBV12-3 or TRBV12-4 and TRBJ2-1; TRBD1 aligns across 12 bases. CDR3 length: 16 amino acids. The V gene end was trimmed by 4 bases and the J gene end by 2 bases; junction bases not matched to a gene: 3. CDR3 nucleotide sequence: TGTGCCAGCAGTTGGGGACAGGGGGCTGCCTACAATGAGCAGTTCTTC. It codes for CASSWGQGAAYNEQFF.

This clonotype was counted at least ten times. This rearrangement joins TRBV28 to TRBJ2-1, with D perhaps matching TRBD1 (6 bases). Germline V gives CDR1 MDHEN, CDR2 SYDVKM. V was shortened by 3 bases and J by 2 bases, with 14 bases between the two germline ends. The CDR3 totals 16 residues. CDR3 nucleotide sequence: TGTGCCAGCAGTTTTTCGGACAGCCTGCCCTACAATGAGCAGTTCTTC. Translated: CASSFSDSLPYNEQFF.

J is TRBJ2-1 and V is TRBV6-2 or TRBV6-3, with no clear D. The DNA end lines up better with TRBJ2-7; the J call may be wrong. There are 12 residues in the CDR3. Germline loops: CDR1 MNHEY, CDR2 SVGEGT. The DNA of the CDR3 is TGTGCCAGCGGGCGTCCCCACAATGAGCAGTACTTC. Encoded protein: CASGRPHNEQYF.

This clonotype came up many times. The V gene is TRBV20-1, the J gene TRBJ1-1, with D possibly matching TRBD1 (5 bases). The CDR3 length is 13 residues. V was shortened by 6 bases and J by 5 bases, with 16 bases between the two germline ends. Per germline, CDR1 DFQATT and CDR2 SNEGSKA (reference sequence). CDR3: CSAGPGTWTEAFF. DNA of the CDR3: TGCAGTGCCGGACCAGGGACTTGGACTGAAGCTTTCTTT.

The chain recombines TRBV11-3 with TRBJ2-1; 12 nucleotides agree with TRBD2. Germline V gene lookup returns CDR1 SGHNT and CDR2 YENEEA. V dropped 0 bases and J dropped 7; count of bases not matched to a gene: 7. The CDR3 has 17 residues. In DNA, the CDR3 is TGTGCCAGCAGCTTAGATGACCGGACTAGCGGGACGAATGAGCAGTTCTTC. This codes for CASSLDDRTSGTNEQFF.

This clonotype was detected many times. In nucleotides, the CDR3 is TGTGCCAGCTCAACCACAGGGGGGGCCTATGGCTACACCTTC. It encodes CASSTTGGAYGYTF. The V gene is TRBV18, the J gene TRBJ1-2; 8 bases line up with TRBD1. The CDR3 loop spans 14 amino acids. V was clipped by 5 bases and J by 4 bases; unmatched bases: 6. Germline values: CDR1 KGHSH, CDR2 LQKENI.

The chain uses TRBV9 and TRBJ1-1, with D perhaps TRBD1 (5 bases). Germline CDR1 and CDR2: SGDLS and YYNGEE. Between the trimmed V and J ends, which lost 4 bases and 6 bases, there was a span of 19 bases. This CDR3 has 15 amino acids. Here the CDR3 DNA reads TGTGCCAGCAGCCCGTGGGGGGGACCCAGCCCTGAAGCTTTCTTT. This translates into CASSPWGGPSPEAFF.

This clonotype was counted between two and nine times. In DNA form, the CDR3 reads TGCAGTGCTAGAGGGACGGTGCCCAACACCGGGGAGCTGTTTTTT. Translating it yields CSARGTVPNTGELFF. The V and J genes are TRBV20-1 and TRBJ2-2, with D hard to call. The V gene's germline CDR1 is DFQATT and CDR2 SNEGSKA (reference sequence). V lost 1 base, J lost 2 bases, and 11 bases lay in between. CDR3 length: 15 amino acids.

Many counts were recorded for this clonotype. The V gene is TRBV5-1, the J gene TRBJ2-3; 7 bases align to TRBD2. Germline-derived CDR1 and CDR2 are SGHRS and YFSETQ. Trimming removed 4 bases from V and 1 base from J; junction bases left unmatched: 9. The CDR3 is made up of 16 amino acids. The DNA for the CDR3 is TGCGCCAGCAGCAAGGGGACTAACTCGCGCACAGATACGCAGTATTTT. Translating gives CASSKGTNSRTDTQYF.

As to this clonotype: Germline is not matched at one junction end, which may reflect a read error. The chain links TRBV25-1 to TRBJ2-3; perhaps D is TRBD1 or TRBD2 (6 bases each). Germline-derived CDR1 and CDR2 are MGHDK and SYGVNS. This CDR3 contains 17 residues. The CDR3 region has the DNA TGTGCCAGCAGTGAATGGACCGGGACAACTAGCACAGATACACAGTATTTT. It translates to CASSEWTGTTSTDTQYF.

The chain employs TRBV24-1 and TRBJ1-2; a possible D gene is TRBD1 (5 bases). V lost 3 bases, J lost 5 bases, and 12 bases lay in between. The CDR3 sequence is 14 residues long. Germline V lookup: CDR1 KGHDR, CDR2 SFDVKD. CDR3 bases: TGTGCCACCAGTGATGCCGGACGGACATATGGCTACACCTTC. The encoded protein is CATSDAGRTYGYTF.